These 4 T cell receptor beta chains were sequenced from one sample in a study of shared clonotypes between healthy human individuals (dated by TCRdb to the early 2020s). Libraries were prepared through the immunoSEQ multiplex PCR assay. TCRdb re-hosts the immuneACCESS table, in-frame sequences only. Its copies lack some clones; in the studies checked, an unresolved V gene accounts for under half of them, and the cause for the rest is not known. In all, the sample holds about 2 million clones, and approximately 94% of those were seen once. Roughly 1% of the sample is held by the ten biggest clonotypes. CD8 naive samples consisted of CD45RO-negative cells that were positively selected for CCR7, yielding a CD45RA+CCR7+ population without TemRA cells. Sequencing input: naive CD8+ T cells sorted from blood. In light of the paper, this sample's cell subset or site label describes: CD45RA+CCR7+. These receptors all come from a man between 18 and 29 years old in good health.

The chain is built from TRBV6-6 and TRBJ2-1; D unclear. The germline V gene encodes CDR1 MNHNY and CDR2 SVGAGI (reference sequence). CDR3 length: 13 residues. Trimming shortened V by 2 bases and J by 6 bases, and 8 bases separated the two germline ends. The CDR3 DNA sequence: TGTGCCAGCAGTTACGGAACCCCCAATGAGCAGTTCTTC. This encodes CASSYGTPNEQFF.

The chain uses TRBV13 and TRBJ2-1, with D perhaps TRBD1 (6 bases). This CDR3 comprises 13 residues. From germline, CDR1 is PRHDT and CDR2 FYEKMQ (reference sequence). The V end was cut by 5 bases, the J end by 9 bases, with 14 bases between. CDR3 sequence: CASSVQGNPEQFF. Here the CDR3 DNA reads TGTGCCAGCAGCGTACAGGGTAATCCTGAGCAGTTCTTC.

The chain couples TRBV27 to TRBJ2-1; D is perhaps TRBD2 (6 bases). In germline, CDR1 is MNHEY, CDR2 SMNVEV (reference sequence). CDR3 length: 16 residues. V lost 4 bases and J lost 6, with 19 bases in between. CDR3 amino acids: CASSSRPGGAGNEQFF. The DNA for the CDR3 is TGTGCCAGCAGTTCACGCCCCGGGGGAGCGGGCAATGAGCAGTTCTTC.

The rearrangement uses TRBV28 and TRBJ2-7; TRBD2 might be the D (6 bases). Germline CDR1 reads MDHEN; CDR2 reads SYDVKM. V gave up 5 bases and J gave up 3 bases, with 20 bases separating them. The CDR3 is 16 residues long. CDR3 bases: TGTGCCAGCAGTATTCCCGTGGAGGGATCTTTCTACGAGCAGTACTTC. As protein: CASSIPVEGSFYEQYF.